This T cell receptor (beta chain) was profiled in a study of CXCR3-negative and CXCR3-positive naive CD8 T cells. General study findings and limits: TRB CDR3 properties served as the basis for inferring TCR strength, and surface CD5 was comparable between naive subsets. The study found more hydrophobic TRB CDR3s in CXCR3-positive naive cells than in CXCR3-negative naive cells.

Those CD8+ T cells considered naive were CD45RO-CCR7+CD27+CD95-. Germline assignment: CDR1 SNHLY and CDR2 FYNNEI. The CDR3 spans 14 residues. Worth noting for this clonotype: Its antigen remains unidentified.

UMI-labeled TRB cDNA libraries were prepared by 5' RACE. After re-calling the 5' RACE reads, TCRdb lists one entry per CDR3 protein, DNA absent. In total, the table holds under 150,000 distinct CDR3 sequences. The TCR originated in a human donor in good health. Some clones in this sample may be carry-over from other donors' samples. The genes are TRBV2 and TRBJ2-7; TCRdb names TRBD1, which stays unverified in the absence of DNA. The sample taken for sequencing was naive CXCR3+ CD8+ T cells from blood. Regarding subset: CD45RO-CCR7+CD27+CD95- naive CD8+ T cells expressing CXCR3 (TNR3+). CDR3 sequence: CASTPRQGAYEQYF.